This T cell receptor (beta chain) stems from a study of T cell clonotyping in hematopoietic cell transplantation. Study in general: Cytoreduction preceded collection of pretransplant recipient samples. Points from the study as a whole: Higher Inverse Simpson Index values in graft donor and pretransplant recipient predicted broader posttransplant TCR diversity. At the given depth, recipient repertoires were over 95% de novo clonotypes.

Method: immunoSEQ multiplex PCR; TCRdb's copy keeps in-frame clones and lacks some. The sample lists 49,000 or so clones, about four fifths seen once, with about 5.3% in the top ten. Comment on this clone: Its specificity is unknown.

This CDR3 has 15 amino acids. Trimming cost V 3 bases and J 3 bases, with 12 bases left between them. Per germline, CDR1 SGHAT and CDR2 FQNNGV. Regarding time point: recipient sample about 28 days before transplant, after cytoreduction. Recipient blood drawn about 28 days pretransplant and days 30, 100, 180 after. The input for sequencing was peripheral blood mononuclear cells, taken before stem cell transplant. The chain joins TRBV11-2 to TRBJ2-1, with D possibly matching TRBD1 (5 bases). The TCR was taken from a man in his 60s with myelodysplastic syndrome. Some clones in this sample may be carry-over from other donors' samples. CDR3 in DNA: TGTGCCAGCAGCTTCGGAACAGGAAACTACAATGAGCAGTTCTTC. Its translation is CASSFGTGNYNEQFF.